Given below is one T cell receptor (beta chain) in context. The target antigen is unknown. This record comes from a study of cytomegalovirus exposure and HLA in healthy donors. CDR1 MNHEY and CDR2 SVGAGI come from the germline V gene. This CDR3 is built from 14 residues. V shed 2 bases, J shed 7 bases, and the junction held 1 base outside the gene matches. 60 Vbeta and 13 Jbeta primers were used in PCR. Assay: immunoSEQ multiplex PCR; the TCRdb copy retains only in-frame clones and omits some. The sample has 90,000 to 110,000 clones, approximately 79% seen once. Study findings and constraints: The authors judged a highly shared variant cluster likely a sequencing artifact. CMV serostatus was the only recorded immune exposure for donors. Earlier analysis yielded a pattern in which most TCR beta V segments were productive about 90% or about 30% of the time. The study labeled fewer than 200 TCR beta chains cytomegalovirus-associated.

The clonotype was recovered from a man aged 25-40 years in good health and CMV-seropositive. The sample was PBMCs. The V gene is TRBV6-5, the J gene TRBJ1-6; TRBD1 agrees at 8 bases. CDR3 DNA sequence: TGTGCCAGCAGTTACCAGGGGGCGAATTCACCCCTCCACTTT. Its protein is CASSYQGANSPLHF.